The 30 T cell receptor beta chains below were found in one sample sequenced in a study of blood T cells in healthy people across ages (dated by TCRdb to the mid-2010s). Libraries were constructed by 5' RACE. The listed sequencing device is Illumina HiSeq 2500. A second PCR of about 6 to 12 cycles was run with a J-beta primer mix and a sample-barcoded 5' primer. TCRdb ran its own pipeline on the public reads, namely fastp trimming at Q25 and MiXCR clone calling, and kept in-frame beta chains. Rows with a matching CDR3 protein are joined into one entry that keeps the most common DNA and genes. Across this sample there are 500,000 to 600,000 distinct CDR3 sequences, with 25% to 30% seen only once. In total, the top ten clones hold about a fifth of the sample. Sample: blood. The receptors were sampled from a woman aged 70 to 79 in good health.

The chain couples TRBV4-3 to TRBJ2-3, with 10 positions matching TRBD1. Per germline, CDR1 LGHNA and CDR2 YSLEER. J was trimmed by 5 bases and V by 7 bases; bases with no gene match: 18. This CDR3 region has 18 residues. The CDR3, as DNA: TGCGCCAGCAACACCGGGACAGGGGAGATATTGGGTGGAGATACGCAGTATTTT. Protein: CASNTGTGEILGGDTQYF.

This clonotype was detected only a few times. The J gene is TRBJ2-3, the V gene TRBV4-3; 9 bases align to TRBD2. Germline-derived CDR1 and CDR2 are LGHNA and YSLEER. The V gene end was trimmed by 2 bases and the J gene end by 2 bases; junction bases not matched to a gene: 8. The CDR3 is 17 amino acids. The CDR3 reads CASSQQAPSGATDTQYF. The DNA of the CDR3 is TGCGCCAGCAGCCAACAGGCCCCTAGCGGGGCCACAGATACGCAGTATTTT.

A few counts support this clonotype. One junction end disagrees with the germline gene, perhaps due to a read error. The chain is built from TRBV11-2 and TRBJ2-5; 7 positions agree with TRBD2. The better agreement between TRBJ2-1 and the DNA end casts doubt on the J call. Germline V gene data show CDR1 as SGHAT and CDR2 as FQNNGV. This CDR3 contains 13 residues. The CDR3 coding sequence is TGTGCCGGCAGCGACATCGGGAGGAATGAGCAGTTCTTC. Amino acid sequence: CAGSDIGRNEQFF.

The gene calls are TRBV5-1 and TRBJ2-3; TRBD1 agrees at 12 bases. Trimming removed 4 bases from V and 4 bases from J; junction bases left unmatched: 4. From germline, CDR1 is SGHRS and CDR2 YFSETQ. The CDR3 is 15 amino acids. The DNA for the CDR3 is TGCGCCAGCAGCAGGGGACAGGGGGCATCAGATACGCAGTATTTT. This codes for CASSRGQGASDTQYF.

The chain employs TRBV20-1 and TRBJ2-5; 9 nucleotides match TRBD1. Trimming cost V 1 base and J 5 bases; bases outside gene matches: 5. Germline V gives CDR1 DFQATT, CDR2 SNEGSKA (reference sequence). The length of the CDR3 is 14 residues. CDR3 sequence reads: CSARGTGGGETQYF. CDR3 DNA: TGCAGTGCTAGAGGAACAGGGGGCGGTGAGACCCAGTACTTC.

The chain uses TRBV9 and TRBJ1-1; D might be TRBD1 (6 bases). V was trimmed by 0 bases and J by 1 base, leaving 13 bases between them. In germline, CDR1 is SGDLS, CDR2 YYNGEE. This CDR3 comprises 16 residues. CDR3 sequence (DNA): TGTGCCAGCAGCGTAGCGGGGGGCGCGGGGAACACTGAAGCTTTCTTT. It is translated as CASSVAGGAGNTEAFF.

The V gene is TRBV7-2, the J gene TRBJ1-2, with unresolved D. The V end lost 2 bases, the J end lost 6 bases, and 16 bases lay between the germline ends. This CDR3 is 15 amino acids long. The germline V gene has CDR1 SGHTA and CDR2 FQGNSA. In DNA, the CDR3 is TGTGCCAGCAGCTTACGGTCACTGGCCTCAAATGGCTACACCTTC. It yields the protein CASSLRSLASNGYTF.

The gene calls are TRBV12-3 or TRBV12-4 and TRBJ2-5; D gene unclear. V lost 7 bases and J lost 9, with 15 bases in between. This CDR3 has 12 amino acids. DNA of the CDR3: TGTGCCAGCAACAGTTTAGCCGAGTCCCAGTACTTC. Its translation: CASNSLAESQYF.

Notes on this clonotype: One end of the junction does not line up with germline, which may come from a read error. The rearrangement joins TRBV5-5 to TRBJ2-1, with D unresolved. The tail of the sequence fits TRBJ2-7 better, so the J call may be wrong. The CDR3 length is 11 residues. Germline V gene sequence: CDR1 SGHKS, CDR2 YYEKEE (reference sequence). The CDR3, as DNA: TGTGCCGGCAGCTTGTTGGACGAGCAGTACTTC. Translated: CAGSLLDEQYF.

The table lists this clonotype with a few counts. The chain recombines TRBV7-8 with TRBJ2-5; a possible D gene is TRBD2 (7 bases). With the DNA end fitting TRBJ2-7 better, the J assignment may be wrong. The germline gives CDR1 SGHVS, CDR2 FQNEAQ. The CDR3 totals 13 residues. CDR3 DNA sequence: TGTGCCAGCAGGTGGGGGGGCAGTAGCGAGCAGTACTTC. The encoded protein is CASRWGGSSEQYF.

This clonotype was seen a few times. The chain recombines TRBV3-1 with TRBJ2-5; D is possibly TRBD1 or TRBD2 (6 bases each). The CDR3 covers 15 residues. The V end lost 4 bases, the J end lost 0 bases, and 12 bases lay between the germline ends. Germline assignment: CDR1 LGHDT and CDR2 YNNKEL (reference sequence). Written as DNA, the CDR3 is TGTGCCAGCAGCCTCCGGGGGCTCTACCAAGAGACCCAGTACTTC. This gives the protein CASSLRGLYQETQYF.

V usage is TRBV20-1 and J usage is TRBJ2-7; D gene unclear. The CDR3 is made up of 14 amino acids. V was cut by 2 bases and J by 5 bases, with 16 bases left in between. From germline, CDR1 is DFQATT and CDR2 SNEGSKA (reference sequence). In DNA form, the CDR3 reads TGCAGTGCTAGAATTGTCACCAATATCCACGAGCAGTACTTC. Translation gives CSARIVTNIHEQYF.

This clonotype was observed a handful of times. The CDR3 protein is CASSPQLRGASEAFF. The CDR3 DNA reads TGTGCCAGCAGTCCCCAACTCCGGGGGGCTTCTGAAGCTTTCTTT. V usage is TRBV6-5 and J usage is TRBJ1-1, with D possibly matching TRBD1 (6 bases). The CDR3 runs 15 residues. V was trimmed by 5 bases and J by 6 bases, leaving 19 bases between them. The germline V gene encodes CDR1 MNHEY and CDR2 SVGAGI.

This clonotype was counted a few times. No conserved phenylalanine or tryptophan is present at the end of the CDR3, so a read error is the likely explanation. DNA of the CDR3: TGTGCTACTCTCCCCTCGGGACGGAACTATGGCTACACCCTC. Protein product: CATLPSGRNYGYTL. The chain links TRBV12-5 to TRBJ1-2, with D possibly TRBD1 on 5 matching bases. The CDR3 loop spans 14 amino acids. From germline, CDR1 is LGHNT and CDR2 FRNRAP. Between the trimmed V and J ends, which lost 10 bases and 2 bases, there was a span of 17 bases.

This clonotype was seen a few times. The rearrangement links TRBV5-1 to TRBJ2-2, with TRBD1 identical over 8 bases. V dropped 4 bases and J dropped 3; count of bases not matched to a gene: 5. This CDR3 spans 15 amino acids. Germline-derived CDR1 and CDR2 are SGHRS and YFSETQ. The CDR3 coding sequence is TGCGCCAGCAGCCAAGGACAGGGATACACCGGGGAGCTGTTTTTT. It is translated as CASSQGQGYTGELFF.

This rearrangement joins TRBV19 to TRBJ1-1; TRBD1 agrees at 7 bases. Trimming took 3 bases from V and 6 from J; bases not matched to a gene: 4. CDR3 length equals 13 residues. Germline CDR1 reads LNHDA; CDR2 reads SQIVND (reference sequence). Here the CDR3 reads CASSIADRSEAFF. The CDR3 nucleotides read TGTGCCAGTAGTATCGCGGACAGGTCTGAAGCTTTCTTT.

A few counts support this clonotype. This chain connects TRBV27 to TRBJ1-1; D ambiguous. Germline assignment: CDR1 MNHEY and CDR2 SMNVEV (reference sequence). The V end was cut by 4 bases, the J end by 0 bases, with 12 bases between. This CDR3 contains 15 residues. CDR3 residues: CASSSQTAMNTEAFF. In DNA form, the CDR3 reads TGTGCCAGCAGTTCCCAAACAGCAATGAACACTGAAGCTTTCTTT.

The chain joins TRBV11-2 to TRBJ1-1, with TRBD1 as a possible D gene (5 bases). CDR3 length: 16 residues. Germline loops: CDR1 SGHAT, CDR2 FQNNGV. V lost 6 bases and J lost 1, with 18 bases in between. The CDR3 reads CASRNWGDGPNTEAFF. CDR3 sequence (DNA): TGTGCCAGCAGAAATTGGGGCGACGGGCCGAACACTGAAGCTTTCTTT.

This clonotype was seen a few times. The chain carries TRBV6-5 and TRBJ1-1; D possibly corresponds to TRBD1 (6 bases). The CDR3 totals 14 residues. V lost 0 bases, J lost 4 bases, and 9 bases lay in between. The V gene's germline CDR1 is MNHEY and CDR2 SVGAGI. CDR3 DNA: TGTGCCAGCAGTTACTCTCAGGGGTCCACTGAAGCTTTCTTT. Translating it yields CASSYSQGSTEAFF.

The chain couples TRBV7-2 to TRBJ1-5, with D tentatively TRBD1 (6 bases). CDR3 length equals 14 residues. Trimming shortened V by 5 bases and J by 5 bases, and 13 bases separated the two germline ends. The germline V gene encodes CDR1 SGHTA and CDR2 FQGNSA. CDR3 sequence: CASSPRAGDQPQHF. The CDR3 DNA sequence: TGTGCCAGCAGCCCAAGGGCAGGGGATCAGCCCCAGCATTTT.

This clonotype turned up a few times. The CDR3 DNA follows: TGCAGTGCTAGTTGGAGGGTTCTGGGCTACACCTTC. Protein product: CSASWRVLGYTF. This rearrangement joins TRBV20-1 to TRBJ1-2, with D hard to call. The V gene's germline CDR1 is DFQATT and CDR2 SNEGSKA (reference sequence). V was clipped by 3 bases and J by 8 bases, with 13 bases between them. The CDR3 runs to 12 residues.

The gene calls are TRBV30 and TRBJ1-2, with no clear D. CDR3 length equals 13 residues. V gave up 5 bases and J gave up 4 bases, with 14 bases separating them. Germline V gene lookup returns CDR1 GTSNPN and CDR2 SVGIG (reference sequence). CDR3 protein: CAWGYRGPYGYTF. The CDR3 DNA follows: TGTGCCTGGGGTTACCGCGGGCCCTATGGCTACACCTTC.

This clonotype has a handful of counts. V and J are TRBV4-2 and TRBJ1-4; D call uncertain. CDR1 and CDR2 from the germline V gene are LGHNA and YNFKEQ. This CDR3 contains 14 residues. Deletions cut 1 base from V and 4 bases from J, with 7 bases between. CDR3 sequence reads: CASSQGSINEKLFF. CDR3 DNA: TGTGCCAGCAGCCAAGGGTCTATTAATGAAAAACTGTTTTTT.

This clonotype was detected a few times. The chain is built from TRBV11-2 and TRBJ2-7, with D hard to call. Trimming cost V 5 bases and J 7 bases, with 9 bases left between them. The length of the CDR3 is 11 residues. Germline V gives CDR1 SGHAT, CDR2 FQNNGV. The DNA for the CDR3 is TGTGCCAGCAGCCCAGCAGTGGAGCAGTACTTC. Its protein product is CASSPAVEQYF.

The chain uses TRBV5-5 and TRBJ2-3; 8 bases align to TRBD1. The J segment lost 8 bases and the V segment lost 2 bases, leaving 7 bases of the junction unmatched. This CDR3 is built from 14 residues. Germline-derived CDR1 and CDR2 are SGHKS and YYEKEE (reference sequence). CDR3 sequence: CASSLTGQGITQYF. In nucleotides, the CDR3 is TGTGCCAGCAGCTTAACAGGACAGGGTATTACGCAGTATTTT.

This clonotype has just a few counts. The chain recombines TRBV6-2 or TRBV6-3 with TRBJ2-5; 13 bases align to TRBD2. Germline CDR1 MNHEY, CDR2 SVGEGT. V shed 5 bases, J shed 5 bases, and the junction held 11 bases outside the gene matches. This CDR3 spans 17 amino acids. CDR3 residues: CASSPGTTSGGAETQYF. The CDR3 bases are TGTGCCAGCAGTCCCGGTACAACTAGCGGGGGGGCCGAGACCCAGTACTTC.

This clonotype was recorded only once. A junction boundary mismatches the germline segment, possibly from a read error. The chain employs TRBV7-8 and TRBJ2-7; weak D call: TRBD2 (6 bases). Per germline, CDR1 SGHVS and CDR2 FQNEAQ. CDR3 length: 13 amino acids. The CDR3 DNA reads as TGCGCCAGCATTGGCAGGGAGGAATACGAGCAGTACTTC. Translation gives CASIGREEYEQYF.

This clonotype was recorded a few times. The genes are TRBV15 and TRBJ1-4; D is uncertain. The CDR3 length is 15 residues. The V gene's germline CDR1 is LNHNV and CDR2 YYDKDF (reference sequence). Trimming left V 2 bases short and J 7 bases short, with 14 bases between. In DNA form, the CDR3 reads TGTGCCACCAGCAGACAGGTTTCGCTGGTTGAAAAACTGTTTTTT. Encoded protein: CATSRQVSLVEKLFF. Combining the CDR3 with reference TRBV15 and TRBJ1-4 gives the whole variable domain DAMVIQNPRYQVTQFGKPVTLSCSQTLNHNVMYWYQQKSSQAPKLLFHYYDKDFNNEADTPDNFQSRRPNTSFCFLDIRSPGLGDTAMYLCATSRQVSLVEKLFFGSGTQLSVL.

V is TRBV10-3 and J is TRBJ2-7; TRBD2 agrees at 13 bases. The CDR3 extends over 18 amino acids. The V segment lost 3 bases and the J segment 2 bases; nucleotides outside the gene matches: 10. The germline gives CDR1 ENHRY, CDR2 SYGVKD. The CDR3 DNA sequence: TGTGCCATCAGTGAATCGCCCACTAGCGGGGGGGCCGCCTACGAGCAGTACTTC. Translation: CAISESPTSGGAAYEQYF.

The chain carries TRBV12-3 or TRBV12-4 and TRBJ2-3; D not resolved. The CDR3 consists of 15 residues. V lost 6 bases, J lost 0 bases, and 13 bases lay in between. In DNA, the CDR3 is TGTGCCAGCAGCCTTCGGATGGTTAGCACAGATACGCAGTATTTT. Translation: CASSLRMVSTDTQYF.